This is a list of T cell receptor beta chains from one sample in a study of regulatory T cells in long-lasting Graves disease. TCRdb re-analysed the multiplex PCR reads in MiXCR, keeping a single row per CDR3 protein. The repertoire holds around 400,000 distinct CDR3 sequences, with approximately 16% as singletons. This same sample was also part of a study on T cells in Graves' hyperthyroidism and ophthalmopathy.

Material: peripheral blood mononuclear cells (PBMCs), obtained at new diagnosis, from a patient treated with antithyroid drugs. Receptors originate from a middle-aged woman with Graves disease. CDR3s leave out the opening cysteine and the closing phenylalanine or tryptophan.

CDR3aa: ASRNPGTSLRTGELF; j_gene: TRBJ2-2; v_gene: TRBV6-1
CDR3aa: ASSLTRGQDLYEQY; j_gene: TRBJ2-7; v_gene: TRBV28
CDR3aa: ASSLWRESFQPQH; j_gene: TRBJ1-5; v_gene: TRBV28
CDR3aa: ASSLAIPGLAGAETQY; j_gene: TRBJ2-5; v_gene: TRBV7-9
CDR3aa: ASTGFLDEQF; j_gene: TRBJ2-1; v_gene: TRBV10-2
CDR3aa: ASSFATGGVYEQY; j_gene: TRBJ2-7; v_gene: TRBV11-3
CDR3aa: ASSEGSTGTEAF; j_gene: TRBJ1-1; v_gene: TRBV2
CDR3aa: AGSVSEGRPYEQY; j_gene: TRBJ2-7; v_gene: TRBV5-6
CDR3aa: ASSATPGQGDEQF; j_gene: TRBJ2-1; v_gene: TRBV12-3/TRBV12-4
CDR3aa: AISRGLGANTGELF; j_gene: TRBJ2-2; v_gene: TRBV10-3
CDR3aa: ASSLGRVTVIRPGEQY; j_gene: TRBJ2-7; v_gene: TRBV28
CDR3aa: ASSIIRGQGYGELF; j_gene: TRBJ2-2; v_gene: TRBV19
CDR3aa: ASSPRPSPDRDFFYGYT; j_gene: TRBJ1-2; v_gene: TRBV5-7